This T cell receptor beta chain was recovered during a study of blood T cells in healthy people across ages. Remarks on this clonotype: Its specificity is not known.

The CDR3 spans 13 residues. Per germline, CDR1 SQVTM and CDR2 ANQGSEA. The authors drew around 11 milliliters of peripheral blood from each donor. Using a J-beta primer mix together with a sample-barcoded 5' primer, a second PCR was run for roughly 7 to 12 cycles. Every cDNA molecule carried a tag from a template-switch adaptor bearing 12 random nucleotides. Each CDR3 protein is one row after TCRdb ran MiXCR on the 5' RACE reads. The table has 500,000 to 700,000 distinct CDR3 sequences, roughly 31% seen once. Study results and limitations: Estimates of total diversity, which came from one million sequenced T cells, were considered to be underestimates. Long-lived donors had more naive CD4+ cells and higher diversity than aged donors.

The sequence came from a woman older than 75 in good health. The chain employs TRBV29-1 and TRBJ1-6, with D maybe TRBD1 (6 bases). Material: blood. The CDR3 DNA reads as TGCAGTACTAGCGAGGGGGTGAATTCACCCCTCCACTTT. Its translation is CSTSEGVNSPLHF. Full variable domain (remainder filled in from reference TRBV29-1 and TRBJ1-6): SAVISQKPSRDICQRGTSLTIQCQVDSQVTMMFWYRQQPGQSLTLIATANQGSEATYESGFVIDKFPISRPNLTFSTLTVSNMSPEDSSIYLCSTSEGVNSPLHFGNGTRLTVT.